The sequence of this T cell receptor (beta chain) was determined in a study of TIL therapy for anti-PD-1-resistant metastatic lung cancer. Study in general: Four tumors were EGFR-mutant and two were ALK-rearranged.

The CDR3 consists of 15 residues. Germline V gene sequence: CDR1 DFQATT, CDR2 SNEGSKA (reference sequence). The V segment lost 3 bases and the J segment 3 bases; nucleotides outside the gene matches: 8. The immunoSEQ assay was v3. Profiling relied on immunoSEQ multiplex PCR, and the TCRdb table lists in-frame clones only, not all of them. Here the sample spans fewer than 65,000 clones, 75% to 90% being singletons. This clone appeared a single time. As to time point: pre-treatment sample, taken before nivolumab and TIL therapy. The sample was blood, taken at baseline. This chain joins TRBV20-1 and TRBJ2-7, with 10 bases fitting TRBD2. This TCR was sampled from a person aged 25 to 85 with non-small cell lung cancer. CDR3 sequence reads: CSASVAAGGFYEQYF. CDR3 sequence (DNA): TGCAGTGCTAGTGTCGCAGCGGGAGGGTTCTACGAGCAGTACTTC.